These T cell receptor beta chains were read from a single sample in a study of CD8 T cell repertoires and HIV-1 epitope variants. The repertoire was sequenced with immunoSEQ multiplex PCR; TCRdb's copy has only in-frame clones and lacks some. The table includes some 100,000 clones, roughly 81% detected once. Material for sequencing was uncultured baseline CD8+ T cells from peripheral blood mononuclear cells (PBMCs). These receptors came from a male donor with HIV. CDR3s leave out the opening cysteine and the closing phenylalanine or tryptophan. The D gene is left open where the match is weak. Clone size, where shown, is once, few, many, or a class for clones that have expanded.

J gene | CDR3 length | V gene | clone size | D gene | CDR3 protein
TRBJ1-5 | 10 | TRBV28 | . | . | ASRQGIEPQH
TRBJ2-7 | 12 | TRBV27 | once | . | ASSLGTGPYEQY
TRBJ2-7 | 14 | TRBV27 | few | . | ASSSLLSGIVYEQY
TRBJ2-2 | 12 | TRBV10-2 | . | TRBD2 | ASSSSGNTGELF
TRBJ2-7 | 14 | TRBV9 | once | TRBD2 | ASSVGGLAGDYEQY
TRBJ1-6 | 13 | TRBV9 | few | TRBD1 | ASSVAGQGNSPLH
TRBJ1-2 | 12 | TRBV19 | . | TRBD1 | ASSGTGGAGGYT
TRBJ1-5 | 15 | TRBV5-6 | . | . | ASSLTGTIGAYQPQH
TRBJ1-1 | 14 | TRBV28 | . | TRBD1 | ASSLRQGGSNTEAF
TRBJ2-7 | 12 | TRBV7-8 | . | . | ASSPTTVSYEQY
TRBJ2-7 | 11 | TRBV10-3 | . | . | AISQGVVYEQY
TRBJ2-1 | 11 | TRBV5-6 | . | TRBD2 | ASSLTAGGEQF
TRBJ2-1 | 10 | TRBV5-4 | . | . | ASSSSAYEQF
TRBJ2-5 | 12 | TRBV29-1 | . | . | SVDPRGGRETQY
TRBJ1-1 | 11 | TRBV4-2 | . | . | ASSQYMNTEAF
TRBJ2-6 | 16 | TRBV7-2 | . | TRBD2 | ASSLLAGELAGANVLT
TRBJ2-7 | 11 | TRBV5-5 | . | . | ASSLAGSYEQY
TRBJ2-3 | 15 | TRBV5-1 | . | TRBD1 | ASSLWGEGASTDTQY
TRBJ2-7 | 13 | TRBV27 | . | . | ASRQSYVTWDEQY
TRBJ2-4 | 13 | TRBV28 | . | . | ASSSTGIGKNIQY
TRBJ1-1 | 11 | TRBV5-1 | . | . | ASSLALNTEAF
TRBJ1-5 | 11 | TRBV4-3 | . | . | ASSTDYNQPQH
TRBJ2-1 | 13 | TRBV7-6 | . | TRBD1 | ASSLRDRVANEQF
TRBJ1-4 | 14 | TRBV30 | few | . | AWSVAGTATNEKLF
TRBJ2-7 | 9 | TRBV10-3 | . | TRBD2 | ATLAGGGEY
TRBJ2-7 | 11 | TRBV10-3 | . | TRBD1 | AINSKGATEQY
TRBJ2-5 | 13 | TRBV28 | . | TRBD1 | ASSFQGQRQETQY
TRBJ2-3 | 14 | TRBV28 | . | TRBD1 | ASSPAHRGQTDTQY
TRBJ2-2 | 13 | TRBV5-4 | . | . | ASSLEPGNTGELF
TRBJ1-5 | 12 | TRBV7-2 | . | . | ASSSPPDGEPQH
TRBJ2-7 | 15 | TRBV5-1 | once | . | ASSSPRGLTEVGEQY
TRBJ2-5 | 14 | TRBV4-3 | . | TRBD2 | ASSQGLAASQETQY
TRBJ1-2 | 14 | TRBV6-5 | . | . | ASSYSRLPVNYGYT
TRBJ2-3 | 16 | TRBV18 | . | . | ASSPLTERLLSKDTQY
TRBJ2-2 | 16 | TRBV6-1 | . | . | ASSELQPGLDLTGELF
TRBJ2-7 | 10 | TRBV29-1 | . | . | SVGLFREEQY
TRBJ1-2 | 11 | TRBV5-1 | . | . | ASSLGQLDGYT
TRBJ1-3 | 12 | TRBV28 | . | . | ASSLGDRGNTIY
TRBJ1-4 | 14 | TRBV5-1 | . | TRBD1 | ASSLAGTEENEKLF
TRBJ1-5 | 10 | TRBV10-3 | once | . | AISDDTRPQH
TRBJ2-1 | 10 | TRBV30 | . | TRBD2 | AWNLAGNEQF
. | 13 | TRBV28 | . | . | ASSHHRGGSYEQY
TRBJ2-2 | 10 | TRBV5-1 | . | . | ASKRETGELF
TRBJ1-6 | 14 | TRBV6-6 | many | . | ASSPTRSSYNSPLH
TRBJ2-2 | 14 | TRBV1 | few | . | TSSRRDPPDPGELF
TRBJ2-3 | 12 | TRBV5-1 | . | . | ASSFDKTTDTQY
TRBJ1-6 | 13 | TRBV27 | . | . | ASSYLTAVNSPLH
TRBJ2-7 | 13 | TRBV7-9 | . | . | ASSLDIGRSYEQY
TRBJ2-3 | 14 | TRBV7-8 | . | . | ASSPRFLGDGDTQY
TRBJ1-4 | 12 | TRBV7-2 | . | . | ASSLRGSNEKLF
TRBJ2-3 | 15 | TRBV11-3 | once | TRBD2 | ASSSPWGGSTPDTQY
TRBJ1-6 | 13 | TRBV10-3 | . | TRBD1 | AISVDRQGNSPLH
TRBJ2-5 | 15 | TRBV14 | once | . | ASSQFPGEGLRGTQY
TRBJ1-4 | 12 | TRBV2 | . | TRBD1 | ASSIGQGNEKLF
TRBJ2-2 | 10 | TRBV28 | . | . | ASNPNTGELF
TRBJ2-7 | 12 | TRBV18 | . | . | ASSPGRTTYEQY
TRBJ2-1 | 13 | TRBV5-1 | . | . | ASSPGLSSYNEQF
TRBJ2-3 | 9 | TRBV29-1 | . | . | SVARADTQY